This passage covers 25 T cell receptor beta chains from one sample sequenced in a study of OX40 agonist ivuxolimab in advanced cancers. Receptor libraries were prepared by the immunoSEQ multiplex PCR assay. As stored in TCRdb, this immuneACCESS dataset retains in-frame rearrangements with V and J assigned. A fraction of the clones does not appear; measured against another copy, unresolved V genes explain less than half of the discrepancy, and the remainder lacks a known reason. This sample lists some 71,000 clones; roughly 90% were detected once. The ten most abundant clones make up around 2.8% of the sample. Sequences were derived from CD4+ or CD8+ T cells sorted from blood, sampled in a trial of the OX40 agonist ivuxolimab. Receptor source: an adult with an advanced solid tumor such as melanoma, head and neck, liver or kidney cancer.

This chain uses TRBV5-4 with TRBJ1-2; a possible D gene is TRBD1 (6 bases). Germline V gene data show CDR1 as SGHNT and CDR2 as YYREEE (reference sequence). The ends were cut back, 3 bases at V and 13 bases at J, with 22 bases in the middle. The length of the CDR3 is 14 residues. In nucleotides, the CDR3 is TGTGCCAGCAGCTCCCCCAGGACAGTACGTCGGCTCACCTTC. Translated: CASSSPRTVRRLTF.

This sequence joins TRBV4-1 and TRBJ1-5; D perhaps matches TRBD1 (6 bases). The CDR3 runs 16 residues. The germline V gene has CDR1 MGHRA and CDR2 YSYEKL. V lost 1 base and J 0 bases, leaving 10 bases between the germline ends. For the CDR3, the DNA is TGCGCCAGCAGCCAAGTCCAAGGGGGTAGCAATCAGCCCCAGCATTTT. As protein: CASSQVQGGSNQPQHF.

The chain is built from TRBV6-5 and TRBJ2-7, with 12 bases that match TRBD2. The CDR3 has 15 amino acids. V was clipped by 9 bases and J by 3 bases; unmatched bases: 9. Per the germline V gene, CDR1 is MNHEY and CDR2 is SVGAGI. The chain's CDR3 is CARSGLAGQGYEQYF. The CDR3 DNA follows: TGTGCCAGGAGCGGACTAGCGGGACAGGGCTACGAGCAGTACTTC.

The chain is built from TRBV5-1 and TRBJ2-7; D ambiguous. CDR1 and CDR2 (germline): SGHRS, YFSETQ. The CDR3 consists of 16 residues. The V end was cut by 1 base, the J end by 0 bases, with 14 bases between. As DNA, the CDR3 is TGCGCCAGCAGCTTGCTAGGACCGTTGCTCTCCTACGAGCAGTACTTC. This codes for CASSLLGPLLSYEQYF.

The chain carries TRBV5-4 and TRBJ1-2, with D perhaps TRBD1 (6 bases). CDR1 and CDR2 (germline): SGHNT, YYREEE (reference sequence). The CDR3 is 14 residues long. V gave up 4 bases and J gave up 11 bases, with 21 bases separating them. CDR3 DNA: TGTGCCAGCAGCCAAGATGGGGGCCCTGGGCGGTACACCTTC. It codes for CASSQDGGPGRYTF.

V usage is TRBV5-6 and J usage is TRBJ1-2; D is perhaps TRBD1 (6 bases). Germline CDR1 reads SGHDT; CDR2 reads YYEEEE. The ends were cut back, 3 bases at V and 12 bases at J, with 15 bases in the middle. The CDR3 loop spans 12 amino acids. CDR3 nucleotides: TGTGCCAGCAGCTCGACAGGACTTAGCGACACCTTC. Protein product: CASSSTGLSDTF.

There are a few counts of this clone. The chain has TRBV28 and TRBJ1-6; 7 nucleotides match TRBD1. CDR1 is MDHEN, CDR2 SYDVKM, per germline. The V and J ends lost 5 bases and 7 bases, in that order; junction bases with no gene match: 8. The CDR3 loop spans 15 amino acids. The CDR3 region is CASSGRDRPNSPLHF. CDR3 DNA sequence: TGTGCCAGCAGTGGACGGGACAGACCCAATTCACCCCTCCACTTT.

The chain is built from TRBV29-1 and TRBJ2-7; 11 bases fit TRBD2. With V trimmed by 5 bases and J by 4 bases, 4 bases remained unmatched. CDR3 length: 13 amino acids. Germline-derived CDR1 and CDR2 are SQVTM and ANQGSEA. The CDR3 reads CSVFSGGGYEQYF. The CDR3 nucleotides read TGCAGCGTTTTTAGCGGGGGGGGTTACGAGCAGTACTTC.

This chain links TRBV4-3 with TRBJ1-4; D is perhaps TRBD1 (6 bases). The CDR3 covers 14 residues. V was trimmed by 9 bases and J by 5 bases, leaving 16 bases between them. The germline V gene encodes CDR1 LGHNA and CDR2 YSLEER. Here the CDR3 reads CARGPLGGNEKLFF. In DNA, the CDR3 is TGCGCCAGGGGGCCGTTAGGGGGAAATGAAAAACTGTTTTTT.

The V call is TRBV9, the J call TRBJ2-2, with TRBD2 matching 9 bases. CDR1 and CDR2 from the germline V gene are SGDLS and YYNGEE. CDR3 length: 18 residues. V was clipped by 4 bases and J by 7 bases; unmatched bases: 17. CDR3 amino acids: CASSPGVAGAGGNGELFF. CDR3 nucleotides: TGTGCCAGCAGCCCCGGGGTAGCGGGGGCCGGGGGGAACGGGGAGCTGTTTTTT. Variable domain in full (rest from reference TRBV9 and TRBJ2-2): DSGVTQTPKHLITATGQRVTLRCSPRSGDLSVYWYQQSLDQGLQFLIQYYNGEERAKGNILERFSAQQFPDLHSELNLSSLELGDSALYFCASSPGVAGAGGNGELFFGEGSRLTVL.

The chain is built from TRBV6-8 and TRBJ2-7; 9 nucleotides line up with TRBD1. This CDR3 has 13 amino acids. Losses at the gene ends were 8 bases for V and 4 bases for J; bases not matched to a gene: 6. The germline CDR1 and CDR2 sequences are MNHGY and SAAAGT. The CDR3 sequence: CASSQGAVYEQYF. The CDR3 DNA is TGTGCCAGCTCACAGGGGGCGGTTTACGAGCAGTACTTC.

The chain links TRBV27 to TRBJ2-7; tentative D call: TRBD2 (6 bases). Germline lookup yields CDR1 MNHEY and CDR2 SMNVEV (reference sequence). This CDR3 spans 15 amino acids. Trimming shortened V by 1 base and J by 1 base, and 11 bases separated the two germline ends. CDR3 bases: TGTGCCAGCAGTTTATTAAGACTAGAATCCTACGAGCAGTACTTC. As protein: CASSLLRLESYEQYF.

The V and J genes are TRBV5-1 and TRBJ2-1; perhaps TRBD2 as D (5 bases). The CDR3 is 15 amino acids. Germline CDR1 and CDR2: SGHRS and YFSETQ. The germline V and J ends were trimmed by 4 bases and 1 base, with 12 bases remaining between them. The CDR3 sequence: CASSPEGGSYNEQFF. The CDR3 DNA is TGCGCCAGCAGCCCTGAGGGCGGTTCCTACAATGAGCAGTTCTTC.

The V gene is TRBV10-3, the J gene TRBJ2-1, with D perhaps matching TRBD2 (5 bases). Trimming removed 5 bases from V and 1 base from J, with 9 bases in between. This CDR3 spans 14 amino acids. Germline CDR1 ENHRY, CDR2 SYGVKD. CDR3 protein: CAISTSGSYNEQFF. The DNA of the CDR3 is TGTGCCATCAGTACTAGTGGGTCCTACAATGAGCAGTTCTTC.

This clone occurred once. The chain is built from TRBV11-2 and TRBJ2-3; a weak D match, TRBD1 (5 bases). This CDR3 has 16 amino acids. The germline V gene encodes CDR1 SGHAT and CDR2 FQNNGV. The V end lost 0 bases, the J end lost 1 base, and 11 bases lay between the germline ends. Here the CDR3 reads CASSLDRLGRTDTQYF. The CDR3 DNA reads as TGTGCCAGCAGCTTAGATCGGTTGGGGCGCACAGATACGCAGTATTTT. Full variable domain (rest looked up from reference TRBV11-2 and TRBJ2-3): EAGVAQSPRYKIIEKRQSVAFWCNPISGHATLYWYQQILGQGPKLLIQFQNNGVVDDSQLPKDRFSAERLKGVDSTLKIQPAKLEDSAVYLCASSLDRLGRTDTQYFGPGTRLTVL.

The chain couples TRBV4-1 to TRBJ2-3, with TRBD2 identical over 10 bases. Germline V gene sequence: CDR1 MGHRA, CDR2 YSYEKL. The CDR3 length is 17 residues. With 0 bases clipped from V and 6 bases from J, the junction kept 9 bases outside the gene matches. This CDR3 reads CASSQDWQRGGRDTQYF. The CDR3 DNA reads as TGCGCCAGCAGCCAAGATTGGCAGCGGGGGGGCCGGGATACGCAGTATTTT.

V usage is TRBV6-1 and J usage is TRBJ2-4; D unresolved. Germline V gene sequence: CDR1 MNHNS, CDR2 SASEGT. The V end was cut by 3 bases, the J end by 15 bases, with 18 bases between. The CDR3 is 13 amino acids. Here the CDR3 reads CASSDQAWAVPYF. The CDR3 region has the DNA TGTGCCAGCAGTGACCAAGCGTGGGCAGTGCCGTACTTC.

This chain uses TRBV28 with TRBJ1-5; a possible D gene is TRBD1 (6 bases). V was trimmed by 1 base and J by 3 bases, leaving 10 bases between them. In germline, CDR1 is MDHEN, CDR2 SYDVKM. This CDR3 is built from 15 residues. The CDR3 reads CASSLLGGVNQPQHF. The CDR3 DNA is TGTGCCAGCAGTTTATTAGGGGGAGTCAATCAGCCCCAGCATTTT.

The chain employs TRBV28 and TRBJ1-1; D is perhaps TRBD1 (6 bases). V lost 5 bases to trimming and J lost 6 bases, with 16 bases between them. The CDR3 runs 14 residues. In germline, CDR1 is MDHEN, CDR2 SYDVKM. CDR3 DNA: TGTGCCAGCAGTGGAACAGGGAAAGGCCCTGAAGCTTTCTTT. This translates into CASSGTGKGPEAFF.

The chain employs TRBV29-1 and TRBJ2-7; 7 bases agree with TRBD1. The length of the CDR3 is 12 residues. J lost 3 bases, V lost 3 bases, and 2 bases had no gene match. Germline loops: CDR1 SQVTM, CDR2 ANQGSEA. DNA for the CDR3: TGCAGCGTTGAGGGACAGCGCTACGAGCAGTACTTC. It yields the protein CSVEGQRYEQYF.

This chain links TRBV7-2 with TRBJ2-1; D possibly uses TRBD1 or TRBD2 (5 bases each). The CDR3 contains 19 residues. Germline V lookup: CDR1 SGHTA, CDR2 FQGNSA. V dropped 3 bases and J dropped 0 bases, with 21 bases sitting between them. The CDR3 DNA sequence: TGTGCCAGCAGCTTCCGGGGCCGGGACGCTATCACCTCCTACAATGAGCAGTTCTTC. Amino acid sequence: CASSFRGRDAITSYNEQFF.

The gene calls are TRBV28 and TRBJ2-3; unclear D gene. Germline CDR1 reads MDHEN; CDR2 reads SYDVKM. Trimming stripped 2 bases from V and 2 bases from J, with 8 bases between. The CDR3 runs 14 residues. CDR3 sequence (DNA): TGTGCCAGCAGTTTAGGTCGGAACACAGATACGCAGTATTTT. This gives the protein CASSLGRNTDTQYF.

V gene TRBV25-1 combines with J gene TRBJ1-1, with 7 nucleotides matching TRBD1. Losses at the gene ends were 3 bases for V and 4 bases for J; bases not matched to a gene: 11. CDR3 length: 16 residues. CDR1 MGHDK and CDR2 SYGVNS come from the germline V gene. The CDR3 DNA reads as TGTGCCAGCAGTGACCCAACGACAGGGCCCGGCACTGAAGCTTTCTTT. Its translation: CASSDPTTGPGTEAFF.

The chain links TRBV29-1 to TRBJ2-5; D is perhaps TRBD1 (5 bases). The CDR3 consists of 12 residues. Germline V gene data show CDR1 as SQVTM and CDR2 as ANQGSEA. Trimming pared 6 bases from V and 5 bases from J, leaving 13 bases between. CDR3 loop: CSVRVVGETQYF. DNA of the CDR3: TGCAGCGTCAGGGTCGTGGGGGAGACCCAGTACTTC.

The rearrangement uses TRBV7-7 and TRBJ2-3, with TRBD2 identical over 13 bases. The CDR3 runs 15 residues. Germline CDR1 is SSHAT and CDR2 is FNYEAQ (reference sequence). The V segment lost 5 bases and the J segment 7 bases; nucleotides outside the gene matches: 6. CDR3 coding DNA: TGTGCCAGCAGCCAAGGGACTAGCGGGGTGTATACGCAGTATTTT. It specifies CASSQGTSGVYTQYF. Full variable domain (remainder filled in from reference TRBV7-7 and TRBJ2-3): GAGVSQSPRYKVTKRGQDVTLRCDPISSHATLYWYQQALGQGPEFLTYFNYEAQPDKSGLPSDRFSAERPEGSISTLTIQRTEQRDSAMYRCASSQGTSGVYTQYFGPGTRLTVL.